This T cell receptor beta chain was observed in a study of blood T cell repertoires in COVID-19. Study overall: Some COVID-19 samples were acute and others convalescent; all came from the United States, Italy and Spain. PBMCs, B-cell-depleted T cells, or T cells provided the cDNA or gDNA that made up the material.

The CDR3 runs to 16 residues. Germline assignment: CDR1 LNHDA and CDR2 SQIVND (reference sequence). Trimming removed 0 bases from V and 0 bases from J, with 11 bases in between. Using immunoSEQ multiplex PCR, the repertoire was profiled, and TCRdb retains in-frame clones only, with some absent. Of about 200,000 clones in the sample, just under 90% were seen once. The study assigned cohorts using participant-reported clinical history. Sequencing used PBMCs or T cells enriched from blood (not recorded which). This TCR came from a woman under 40 with acute COVID-19. This chain uses TRBV19 with TRBJ1-1; D might be TRBD1 (6 bases). CDR3 protein: CASSIDQGRLNTEAFF. CDR3 DNA sequence: TGTGCCAGTAGTATAGATCAGGGGCGCTTGAACACTGAAGCTTTCTTT. The full variable domain, rest sourced from reference TRBV19 and TRBJ1-1, is DGGITQSPKYLFRKEGQNVTLSCEQNLNHDAMYWYRQDPGQGLRLIYYSQIVNDFQKGDIAEGYSVSREKKESFPLTVTSAQKNPTAFYLCASSIDQGRLNTEAFFGQGTRLTVV.